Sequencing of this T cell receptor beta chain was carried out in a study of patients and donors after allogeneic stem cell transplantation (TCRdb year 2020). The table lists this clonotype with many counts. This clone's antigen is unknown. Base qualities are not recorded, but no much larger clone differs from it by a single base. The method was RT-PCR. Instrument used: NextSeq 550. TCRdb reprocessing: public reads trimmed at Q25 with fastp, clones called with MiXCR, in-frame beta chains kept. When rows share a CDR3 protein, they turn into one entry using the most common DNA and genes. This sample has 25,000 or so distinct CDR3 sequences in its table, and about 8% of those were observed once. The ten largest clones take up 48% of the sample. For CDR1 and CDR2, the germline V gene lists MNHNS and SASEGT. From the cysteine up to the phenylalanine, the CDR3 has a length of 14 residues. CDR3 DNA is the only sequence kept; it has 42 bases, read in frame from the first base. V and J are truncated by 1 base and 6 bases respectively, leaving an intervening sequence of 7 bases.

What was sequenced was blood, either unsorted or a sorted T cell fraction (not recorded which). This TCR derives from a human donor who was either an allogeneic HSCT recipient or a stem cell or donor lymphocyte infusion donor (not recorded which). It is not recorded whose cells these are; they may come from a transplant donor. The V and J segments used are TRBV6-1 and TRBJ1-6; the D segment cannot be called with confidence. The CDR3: CASSEGASNSPLHF. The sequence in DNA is TGTGCCAGCAGTGAAGGAGCCTCTAATTCACCCCTCCACTTT.